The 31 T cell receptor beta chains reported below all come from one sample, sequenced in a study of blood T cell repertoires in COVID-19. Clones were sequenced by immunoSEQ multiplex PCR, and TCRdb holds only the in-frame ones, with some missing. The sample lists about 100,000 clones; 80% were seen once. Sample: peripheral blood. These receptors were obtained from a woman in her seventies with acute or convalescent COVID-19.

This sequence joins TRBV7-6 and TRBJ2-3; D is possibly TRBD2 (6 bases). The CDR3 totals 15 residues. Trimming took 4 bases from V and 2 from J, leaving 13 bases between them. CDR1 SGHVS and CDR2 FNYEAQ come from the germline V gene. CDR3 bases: TGTGCCAGCAGCTCCTTGGGGGGTTTCACAGATACGCAGTATTTT. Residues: CASSSLGGFTDTQYF.

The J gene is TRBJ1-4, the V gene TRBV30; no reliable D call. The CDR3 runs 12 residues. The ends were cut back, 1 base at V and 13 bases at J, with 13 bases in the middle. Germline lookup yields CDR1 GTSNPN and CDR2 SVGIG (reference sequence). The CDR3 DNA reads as TGTGCCTGGAGTGAGACCCTGGGAGCACTGTTTTTT. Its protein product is CAWSETLGALFF.

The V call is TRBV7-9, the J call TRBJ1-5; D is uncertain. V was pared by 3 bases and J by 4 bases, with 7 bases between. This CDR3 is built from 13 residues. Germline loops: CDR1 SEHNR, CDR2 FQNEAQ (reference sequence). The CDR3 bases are TGTGCCAGCAGCTTCGAGGGTAATCAGCCCCAGCATTTT. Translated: CASSFEGNQPQHF.

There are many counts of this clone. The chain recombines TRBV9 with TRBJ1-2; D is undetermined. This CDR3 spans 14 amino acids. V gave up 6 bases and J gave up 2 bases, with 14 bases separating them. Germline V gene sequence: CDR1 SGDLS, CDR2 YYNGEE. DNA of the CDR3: TGTGCCAGCACCCTACTGGGAGGGAACTATGGCTACACCTTC. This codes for CASTLLGGNYGYTF.

The CDR3 nucleotides are TGTGCCTGGAACTCGGGACAGGGGGTGGCAGATACGCAGTATTTT. Its translation is CAWNSGQGVADTQYF. The genes are TRBV30 and TRBJ2-3; TRBD1 matches 11 bases. J was trimmed by 4 bases and V by 4 bases; bases with no gene match: 7. CDR3 length: 15 residues. Per germline, CDR1 GTSNPN and CDR2 SVGIG (reference sequence).

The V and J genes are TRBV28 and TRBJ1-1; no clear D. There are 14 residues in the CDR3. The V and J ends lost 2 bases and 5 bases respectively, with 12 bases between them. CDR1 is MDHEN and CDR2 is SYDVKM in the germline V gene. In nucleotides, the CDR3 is TGTGCCAGCAGTTTAGGTCGGGGAGGGACTGAAGCTTTCTTT. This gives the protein CASSLGRGGTEAFF.

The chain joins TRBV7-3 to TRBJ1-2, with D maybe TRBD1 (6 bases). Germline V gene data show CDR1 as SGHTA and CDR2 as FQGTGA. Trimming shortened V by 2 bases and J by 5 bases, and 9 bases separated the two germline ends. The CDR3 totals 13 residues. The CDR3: CASSLVGGYGYTF. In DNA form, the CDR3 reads TGTGCCAGCAGCTTAGTAGGGGGTTATGGCTACACCTTC.

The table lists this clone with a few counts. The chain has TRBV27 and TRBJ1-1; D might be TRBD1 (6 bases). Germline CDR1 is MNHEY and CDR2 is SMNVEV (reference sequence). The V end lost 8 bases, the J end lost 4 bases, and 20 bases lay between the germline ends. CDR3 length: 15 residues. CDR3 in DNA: TGTGCCAGCGTGGGGGCGGGGGGCAGGGGCACTGAAGCTTTCTTT. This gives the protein CASVGAGGRGTEAFF.

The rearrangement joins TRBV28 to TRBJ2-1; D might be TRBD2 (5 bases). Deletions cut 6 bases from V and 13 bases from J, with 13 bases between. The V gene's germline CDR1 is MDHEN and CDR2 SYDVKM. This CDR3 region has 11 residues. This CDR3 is CASSFRSGQFF. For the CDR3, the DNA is TGTGCCAGCAGCTTCCGAAGCGGACAGTTCTTC.

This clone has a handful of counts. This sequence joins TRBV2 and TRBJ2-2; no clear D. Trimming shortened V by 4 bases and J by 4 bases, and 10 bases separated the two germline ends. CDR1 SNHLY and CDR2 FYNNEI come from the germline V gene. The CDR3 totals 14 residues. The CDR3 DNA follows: TGTGCCAGCAGTGTTACGTCGGGCACCGGGGAGCTGTTTTTT. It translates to CASSVTSGTGELFF.

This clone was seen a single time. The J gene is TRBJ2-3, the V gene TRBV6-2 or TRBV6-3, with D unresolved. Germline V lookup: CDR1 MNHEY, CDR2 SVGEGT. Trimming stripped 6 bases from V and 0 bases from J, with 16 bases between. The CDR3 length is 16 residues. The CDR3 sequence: CASSSWAFTSTDTQYF. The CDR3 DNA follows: TGTGCCAGCAGCTCCTGGGCCTTTACTAGCACAGATACGCAGTATTTT.

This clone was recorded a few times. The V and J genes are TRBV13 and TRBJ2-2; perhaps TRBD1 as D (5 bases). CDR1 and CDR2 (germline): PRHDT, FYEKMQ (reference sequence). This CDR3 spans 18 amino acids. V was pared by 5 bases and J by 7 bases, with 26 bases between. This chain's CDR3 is CASSAQTFRARFGGELFF. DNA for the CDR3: TGTGCCAGCAGCGCCCAAACTTTCAGGGCCAGGTTTGGCGGGGAGCTGTTTTTT.

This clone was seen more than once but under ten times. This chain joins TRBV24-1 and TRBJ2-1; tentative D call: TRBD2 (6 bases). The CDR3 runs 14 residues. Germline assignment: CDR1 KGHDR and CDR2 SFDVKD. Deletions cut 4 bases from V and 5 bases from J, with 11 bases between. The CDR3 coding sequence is TGTGCCACCAGTGAAGGAGGGGCTCACAATGAGCAGTTCTTC. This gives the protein CATSEGGAHNEQFF.

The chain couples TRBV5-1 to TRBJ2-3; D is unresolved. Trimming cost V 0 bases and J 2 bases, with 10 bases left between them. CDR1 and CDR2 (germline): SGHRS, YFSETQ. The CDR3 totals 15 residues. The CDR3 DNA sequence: TGCGCCAGCAGCTTGGGGCTCACCGACACAGATACGCAGTATTTT. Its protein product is CASSLGLTDTDTQYF.

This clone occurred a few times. The chain's CDR3 is CASSSRTGDYNSPLHF. DNA for the CDR3: TGTGCCAGCAGCTCAAGGACAGGGGATTATAATTCACCCCTCCACTTT. V and J are TRBV7-9 and TRBJ1-6; 9 positions match TRBD1. The V gene end was trimmed by 4 bases and the J gene end by 4 bases; junction bases not matched to a gene: 5. CDR3 length: 16 amino acids. Per germline, CDR1 SEHNR and CDR2 FQNEAQ (reference sequence).

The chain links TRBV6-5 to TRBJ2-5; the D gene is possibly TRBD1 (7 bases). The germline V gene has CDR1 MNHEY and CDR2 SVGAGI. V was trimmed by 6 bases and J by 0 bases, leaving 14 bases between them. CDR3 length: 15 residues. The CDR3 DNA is TGTGCCAGCAGCCGCGGGACAGCGTACCAAGAGACCCAGTACTTC. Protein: CASSRGTAYQETQYF.

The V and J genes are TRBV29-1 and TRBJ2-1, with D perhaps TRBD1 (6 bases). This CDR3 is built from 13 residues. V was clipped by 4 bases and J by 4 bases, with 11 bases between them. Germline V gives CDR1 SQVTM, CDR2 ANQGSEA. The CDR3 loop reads CSVGQAGYNEQFF. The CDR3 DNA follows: TGCAGCGTTGGACAGGCTGGTTACAATGAGCAGTTCTTC.

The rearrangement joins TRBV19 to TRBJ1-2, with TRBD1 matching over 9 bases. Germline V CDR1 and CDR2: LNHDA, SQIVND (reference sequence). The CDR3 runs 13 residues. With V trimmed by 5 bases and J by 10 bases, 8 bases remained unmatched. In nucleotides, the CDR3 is TGTGCCAGTAGTTCATCCGGGACAGGGTCCTACACCTTC. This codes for CASSSSGTGSYTF.

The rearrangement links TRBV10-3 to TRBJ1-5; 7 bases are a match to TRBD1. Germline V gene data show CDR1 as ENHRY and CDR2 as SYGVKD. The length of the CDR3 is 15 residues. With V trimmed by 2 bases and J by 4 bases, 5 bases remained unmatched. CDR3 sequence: CAISEGGQLNQPQHF. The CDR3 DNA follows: TGTGCCATCAGTGAGGGGGGACAGCTTAATCAGCCCCAGCATTTT.

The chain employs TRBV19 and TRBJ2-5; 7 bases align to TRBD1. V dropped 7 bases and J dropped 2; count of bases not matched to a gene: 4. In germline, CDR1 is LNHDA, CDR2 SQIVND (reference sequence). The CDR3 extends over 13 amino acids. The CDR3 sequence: CASIPTGQETQYF. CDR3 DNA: TGTGCCAGTATTCCGACAGGGCAAGAGACCCAGTACTTC.

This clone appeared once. CDR3 protein: CASCPGLTNTDTQYF. The CDR3 nucleotides are TGCGCCAGCTGCCCGGGACTAACAAACACAGATACGCAGTATTTT. This sequence joins TRBV5-1 and TRBJ2-3; TRBD2 agrees at 7 bases. The CDR3 sequence is 15 residues long. Germline loops: CDR1 SGHRS, CDR2 YFSETQ. Losses at the gene ends were 7 bases for V and 2 bases for J; bases not matched to a gene: 10.

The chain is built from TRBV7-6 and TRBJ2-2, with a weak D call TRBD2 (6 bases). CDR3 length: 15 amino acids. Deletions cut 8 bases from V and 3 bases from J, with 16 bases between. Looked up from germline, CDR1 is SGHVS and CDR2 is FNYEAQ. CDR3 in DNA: TGTGCCAGCCGCGGTCGGGGGAAAGACACCGGGGAGCTGTTTTTT. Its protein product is CASRGRGKDTGELFF.

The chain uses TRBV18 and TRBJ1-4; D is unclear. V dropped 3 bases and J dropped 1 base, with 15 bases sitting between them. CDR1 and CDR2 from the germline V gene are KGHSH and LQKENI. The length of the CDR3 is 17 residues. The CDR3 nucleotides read TGTGCCAGCTCACCCCAGGCTCCCACCGTAACTAATGAAAAACTGTTTTTT. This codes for CASSPQAPTVTNEKLFF.

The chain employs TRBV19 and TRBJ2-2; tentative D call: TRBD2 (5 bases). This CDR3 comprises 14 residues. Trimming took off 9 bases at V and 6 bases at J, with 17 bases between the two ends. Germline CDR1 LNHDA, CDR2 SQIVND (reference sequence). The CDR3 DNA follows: TGTGCCAGCTCTCGCCCTAGCATCCCCGGGGAGCTGTTTTTT. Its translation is CASSRPSIPGELFF.

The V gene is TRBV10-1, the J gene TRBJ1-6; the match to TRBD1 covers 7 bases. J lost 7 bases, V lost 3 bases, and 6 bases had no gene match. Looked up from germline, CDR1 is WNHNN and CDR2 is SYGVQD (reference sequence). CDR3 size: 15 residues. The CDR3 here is CASSDPGQINSPLHF. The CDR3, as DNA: TGCGCCAGCAGTGATCCGGGACAGATAAATTCACCCCTCCACTTT.

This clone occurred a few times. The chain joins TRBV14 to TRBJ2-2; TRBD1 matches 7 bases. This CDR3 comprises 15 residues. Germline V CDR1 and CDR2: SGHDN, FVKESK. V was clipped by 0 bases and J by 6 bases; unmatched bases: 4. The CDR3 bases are TGTGCCAGCAGCCAAGAGGGACAGTGGTCCGGGGAGCTGTTTTTT. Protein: CASSQEGQWSGELFF.

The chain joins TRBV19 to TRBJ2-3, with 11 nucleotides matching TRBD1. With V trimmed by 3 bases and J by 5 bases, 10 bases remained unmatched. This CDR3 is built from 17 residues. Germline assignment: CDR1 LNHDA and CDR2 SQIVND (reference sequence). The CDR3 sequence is CASSMASGTGGKDTQYF. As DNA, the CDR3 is TGTGCCAGTAGTATGGCGTCCGGGACAGGGGGGAAAGATACGCAGTATTTT.

DNA of the CDR3: TGCGCCAGCAGCTTGGATTCAGCAGGGGGCCGTGGTGGCTACACCTTC. Its translation: CASSLDSAGGRGGYTF. V and J are TRBV5-1 and TRBJ1-2; TRBD1 matches 8 bases. Germline CDR1 reads SGHRS; CDR2 reads YFSETQ. The V gene end was trimmed by 0 bases and the J gene end by 7 bases; junction bases not matched to a gene: 11. The CDR3 runs 16 residues.

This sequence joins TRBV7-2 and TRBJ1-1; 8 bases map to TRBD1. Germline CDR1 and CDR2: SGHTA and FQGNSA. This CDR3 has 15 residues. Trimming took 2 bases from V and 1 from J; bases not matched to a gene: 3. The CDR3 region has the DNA TGTGCCAGCAGCTTATTAGGACAGGGGAACACTGAAGCTTTCTTT. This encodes CASSLLGQGNTEAFF.

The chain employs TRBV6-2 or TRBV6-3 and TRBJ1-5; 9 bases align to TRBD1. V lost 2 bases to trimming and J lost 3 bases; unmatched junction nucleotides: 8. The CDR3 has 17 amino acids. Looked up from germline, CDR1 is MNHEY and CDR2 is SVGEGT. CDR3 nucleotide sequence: TGTGCCAGCAGTTACAAAGGGGGACAGGGTAACAATCAGCCCCAGCATTTT. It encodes CASSYKGGQGNNQPQHF.

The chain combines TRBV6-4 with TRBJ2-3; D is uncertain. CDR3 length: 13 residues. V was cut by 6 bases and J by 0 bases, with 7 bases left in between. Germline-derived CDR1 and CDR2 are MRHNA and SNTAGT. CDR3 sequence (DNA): TGTGCCAGCAGAGCGCCTAGCACAGATACGCAGTATTTT. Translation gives CASRAPSTDTQYF.